Described below is a single TCR beta chain sequence and its context. The sample originates from a study of blood T cell repertoires in COVID-19. Study information: The United States, Italy and Spain provided the acute and convalescent COVID-19 samples. T cells, B-cell-depleted T cells, or PBMCs provided the cDNA or gDNA that served as material.

Per the study methods: The authors estimated nucleated cell counts from reference gene primer amplification. Repertoires were generated with immunoSEQ multiplex PCR, while TCRdb's copy carries only in-frame clones and drops some. V and J calls and clone size are given by that table; D and trimming were obtained from the DNA. This table holds about 270,000 clones, roughly nine tenths found once. Losses at the gene ends were 9 bases for V and 3 bases for J; bases not matched to a gene: 11. CDR1 and CDR2 from the germline V gene are KGHDR and SFDVKD. CDR3 length: 15 residues. Sequencing input: peripheral blood. The chain is built from TRBV24-1 and TRBJ2-5; 8 bases map to TRBD2. The sequence was collected from a woman aged 55-70 years who had recovered from COVID-19. The CDR3: CATRRERGLKETQYF. The CDR3 nucleotides are TGTGCCACCCGCCGGGAGCGGGGGCTTAAAGAGACCCAGTACTTC.